This T cell receptor (beta chain) was captured by sequencing in a study of blood T cell repertoires in COVID-19. The CDR3 runs to 13 residues. The germline V gene has CDR1 SGDLS and CDR2 YYNGEE. The V and J ends lost 4 bases and 7 bases respectively, with 11 bases between them. Per the authors' pipeline: Amplified reference gene primers provided the basis for estimating nucleated cell counts. Profiling relied on immunoSEQ multiplex PCR, and the TCRdb table lists in-frame clones only, not all of them. V, J and clone size are taken as reported in that table, and D and trimming were inferred from the DNA itself. The sample records tens of thousands of clones, about 90% being singletons.

The sequenced sample consisted of peripheral blood. The chain links TRBV9 to TRBJ2-2, with a tentative D call TRBD1 (6 bases). This TCR came from a male donor with acute or convalescent COVID-19. CDR3 loop: CASSTQGFGELFF. The CDR3, as DNA: TGTGCCAGCAGCACACAGGGCTTCGGGGAGCTGTTTTTT.